This entry is about one T cell receptor beta chain. Its antigen is as yet unknown. The data were taken from a study of shared clonotypes between healthy human individuals. Whole-study findings and limits: Across a handful of donors, naive CD4 shared roughly 5%, naive CD8 3.5% to 4%, memory CD4 more than 2%, memory CD8 about 0.4%.

Data came from immunoSEQ multiplex PCR; TCRdb stores just in-frame clones and leaves some out. The table lists approximately 1,000,000 clones, around 77% of them singletons. The source of this sequence is a man between 18 and 29 years old in good health. Some clones in this sample may be carry-over from other donors' samples. Sequencing input: memory CD4+ T cells from PBMCs. Indicated subset: CD45RA-negative fraction.

The CDR3 spells CASTRDRTVRGYTF. In nucleotides, the CDR3 is TGTGCCAGCACCCGGGACAGGACAGTCCGCGGCTACACCTTC. J is TRBJ1-2 and V is TRBV6-1, with TRBD1 identical over 8 bases. The V and J ends lost 7 bases and 8 bases, in that order; junction bases with no gene match: 12. CDR1 is MNHNS, CDR2 SASEGT, per germline. The CDR3 loop spans 14 amino acids.